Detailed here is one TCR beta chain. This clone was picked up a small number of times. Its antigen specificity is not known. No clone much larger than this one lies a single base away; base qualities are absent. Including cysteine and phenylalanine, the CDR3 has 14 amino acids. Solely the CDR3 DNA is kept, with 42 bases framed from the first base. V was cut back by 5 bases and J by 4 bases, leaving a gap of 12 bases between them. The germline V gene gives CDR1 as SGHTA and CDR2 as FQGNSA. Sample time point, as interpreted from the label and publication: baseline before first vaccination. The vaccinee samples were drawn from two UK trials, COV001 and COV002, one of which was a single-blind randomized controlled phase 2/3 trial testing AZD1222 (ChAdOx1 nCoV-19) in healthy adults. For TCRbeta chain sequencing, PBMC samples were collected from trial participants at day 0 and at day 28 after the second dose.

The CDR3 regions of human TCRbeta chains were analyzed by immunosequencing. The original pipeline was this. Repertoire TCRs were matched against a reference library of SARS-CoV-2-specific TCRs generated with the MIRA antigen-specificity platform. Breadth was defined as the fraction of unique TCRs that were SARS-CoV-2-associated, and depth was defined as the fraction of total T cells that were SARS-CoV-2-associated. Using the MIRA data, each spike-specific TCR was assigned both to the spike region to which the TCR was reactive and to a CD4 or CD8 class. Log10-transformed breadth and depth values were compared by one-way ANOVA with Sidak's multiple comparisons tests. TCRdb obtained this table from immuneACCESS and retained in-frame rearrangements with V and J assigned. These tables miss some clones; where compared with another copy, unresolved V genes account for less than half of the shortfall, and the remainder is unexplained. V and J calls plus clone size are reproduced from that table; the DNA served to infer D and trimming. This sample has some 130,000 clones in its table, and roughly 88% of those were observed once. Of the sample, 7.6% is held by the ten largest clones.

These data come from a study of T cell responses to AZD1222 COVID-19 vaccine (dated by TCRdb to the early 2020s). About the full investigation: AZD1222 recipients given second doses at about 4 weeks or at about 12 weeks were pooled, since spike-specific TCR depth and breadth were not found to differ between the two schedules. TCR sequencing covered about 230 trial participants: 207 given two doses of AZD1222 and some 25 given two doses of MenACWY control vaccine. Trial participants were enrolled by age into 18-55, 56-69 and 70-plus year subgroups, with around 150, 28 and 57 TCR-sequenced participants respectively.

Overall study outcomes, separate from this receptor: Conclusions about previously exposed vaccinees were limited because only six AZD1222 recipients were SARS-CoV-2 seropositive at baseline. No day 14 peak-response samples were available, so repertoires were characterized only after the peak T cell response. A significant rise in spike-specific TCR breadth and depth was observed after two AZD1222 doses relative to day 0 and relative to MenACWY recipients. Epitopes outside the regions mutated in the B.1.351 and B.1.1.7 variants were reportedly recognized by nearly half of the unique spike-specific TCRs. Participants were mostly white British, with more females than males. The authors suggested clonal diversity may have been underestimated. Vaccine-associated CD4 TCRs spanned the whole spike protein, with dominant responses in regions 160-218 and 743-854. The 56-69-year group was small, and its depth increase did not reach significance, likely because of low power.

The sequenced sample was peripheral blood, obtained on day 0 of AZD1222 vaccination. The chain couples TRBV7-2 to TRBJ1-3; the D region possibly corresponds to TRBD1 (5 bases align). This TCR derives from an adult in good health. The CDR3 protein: CASSLAGLGNTIYF. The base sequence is TGTGCCAGCAGCCTCGCGGGGCTAGGAAACACCATATATTTT.